This TCR beta chain derives from a study of blood T cells in healthy people across ages. Using a J-beta primer mix together with a sample-barcoded 5' primer, a second PCR was run for about 6 to 12 cycles. A template-switch adaptor that had 12 random nucleotides put a tag on each cDNA molecule. There were at least 2.5 million CDR3-containing paired-end reads obtained from each sample. TCRdb re-called the 5' RACE reads through MiXCR, storing one row per CDR3 protein. Of some 640,000 distinct CDR3 sequences detected, around 31% appear once; the ten largest clones hold 15% to 19%. V was pared by 10 bases and J by 7 bases, with 7 bases between. CDR3 length: 10 residues. Germline CDR1 is SSHAT and CDR2 is FNYEAQ (reference sequence).

The specimen was blood. V is TRBV7-7 and J is TRBJ2-2; D not certain. The TCR was taken from an elderly woman in good health. The CDR3 DNA is TGTGCCACGGGTGACGGGGAGCTGTTTTTT. Encoded protein: CATGDGELFF.